The 20 T cell receptor beta chains reported below all come from one sample, sequenced in a study of cytomegalovirus exposure and HLA in healthy donors. PCR used 60 Vbeta primers and 13 Jbeta primers. The data were produced by immunoSEQ multiplex PCR, yet TCRdb's version contains in-frame clones alone and is incomplete. The table lists 150,000 or so clones, 75% to 90% of them singletons. The sequenced sample was PBMCs. The receptors stem from a woman aged 18-35 years in good health and CMV-seronegative.

The chain links TRBV6-5 to TRBJ1-5; 9 bases match TRBD1. Looked up from germline, CDR1 is MNHEY and CDR2 is SVGAGI. CDR3 length: 13 residues. V gave up 5 bases and J gave up 7 bases; unmatched junction bases: 3. CDR3 protein: CASSGDREQPQHF. The CDR3 bases are TGTGCCAGCAGTGGGGACAGGGAACAGCCCCAGCATTTT.

This clone has more than one count but fewer than ten. This chain joins TRBV9 and TRBJ1-1; D is ambiguous. Trimming removed 3 bases at V and 0 bases at J, with 15 bases between. The germline V gene encodes CDR1 SGDLS and CDR2 YYNGEE. This CDR3 is 16 amino acids long. The CDR3 coding sequence is TGTGCCAGCAGCGGTAATACAGAAACCCTGAACACTGAAGCTTTCTTT. This codes for CASSGNTETLNTEAFF.

The gene calls are TRBV5-1 and TRBJ2-3; 10 bases fit TRBD2. CDR3 length: 15 amino acids. With 0 bases clipped from V and 6 bases from J, the junction kept 4 bases outside the gene matches. In germline, CDR1 is SGHRS, CDR2 YFSETQ. This chain's CDR3 is CASSLEASGGDTQYF. CDR3 DNA sequence: TGCGCCAGCAGCTTGGAGGCTAGCGGGGGCGATACGCAGTATTTT.

The V gene is TRBV11-3, the J gene TRBJ2-6; possible D gene TRBD1, 6 bases. This CDR3 contains 17 residues. Germline V gene data show CDR1 as SGHNT and CDR2 as YENEEA. With 3 bases removed from V and 2 bases from J, the gap between germline ends came to 14 bases. CDR3 amino acids: CASSLRSGGAGANVLTF. CDR3 DNA: TGTGCCAGCAGCTTGCGAAGTGGGGGCGCTGGGGCCAACGTCCTGACTTTC.

The J gene is TRBJ1-4, the V gene TRBV5-1, with D possibly TRBD1 on 5 matching bases. Germline V gives CDR1 SGHRS, CDR2 YFSETQ. The V gene lost 0 bases and the J gene lost 5 bases, with 11 bases spanning the gap. CDR3 length: 15 amino acids. CDR3 sequence: CASSLGGTANEKLFF. The CDR3 DNA reads as TGCGCCAGCAGCTTGGGCGGGACTGCCAATGAAAAACTGTTTTTT.

As for this clone: The sample holds other DNA sequences that translate to the same CDR3. The V gene is TRBV7-9, the J gene TRBJ2-7, with a weak D call TRBD2 (6 bases). The V and J ends lost 3 bases and 2 bases respectively, with 14 bases between them. Germline lookup yields CDR1 SEHNR and CDR2 FQNEAQ (reference sequence). The CDR3 loop spans 15 amino acids. CDR3 bases: TGTGCCAGCAGCTTGGGGCCGGGACTGGCCTACGAGCAGTACTTC. This codes for CASSLGPGLAYEQYF. The complete variable domain, with remaining parts taken from reference TRBV7-9 and TRBJ2-7, reads DTGVSQNPRHKITKRGQNVTFRCDPISEHNRLYWYRQTLGQGPEFLTYFQNEAQLEKSRLLSDRFSAERPKGSFSTLEIQRTEQGDSAMYLCASSLGPGLAYEQYFGPGTRLTVT.

This chain uses TRBV15 with TRBJ1-5; perhaps TRBD1 as D (5 bases). The CDR3 has 16 amino acids. Trimming cost V 1 base and J 4 bases, with 14 bases left between them. Germline values: CDR1 LNHNV, CDR2 YYDKDF (reference sequence). CDR3 amino acids: CATSRGEGAANQPQHF. The DNA for the CDR3 is TGTGCCACCAGCAGAGGAGAAGGGGCCGCGAATCAGCCCCAGCATTTT.

CDR3 sequence: CASSMPGTGYEKLFF. The CDR3 DNA sequence: TGTGCCAGTAGTATGCCCGGGACAGGGTACGAAAAACTGTTTTTT. V gene TRBV19 combines with J gene TRBJ1-4; 9 nucleotides agree with TRBD1. Germline V gene data show CDR1 as LNHDA and CDR2 as SQIVND (reference sequence). The V and J ends lost 3 bases and 8 bases, in that order; junction bases with no gene match: 7. CDR3 length: 15 amino acids.

The rearrangement uses TRBV2 and TRBJ1-1; TRBD1 might be the D (5 bases). The V gene lost 6 bases and the J gene lost 10 bases, with 12 bases spanning the gap. The CDR3 runs to 11 residues. Germline CDR1 and CDR2: SNHLY and FYNNEI. CDR3 DNA: TGTGCCAGCAGCCCGACAGTGTCAGCTTTCTTT. The encoded protein is CASSPTVSAFF.

This clone is a singleton in its sample. The genes are TRBV29-1 and TRBJ2-2; 10 bases agree with TRBD1. Germline CDR1 and CDR2: SQVTM and ANQGSEA. V gave up 6 bases and J gave up 3 bases; unmatched junction bases: 10. The CDR3 loop spans 16 amino acids. DNA for the CDR3: TGCAGCGTAAAACTTCCGGGACAGGGGTACACCGGGGAGCTGTTTTTT. This gives the protein CSVKLPGQGYTGELFF.

The chain carries TRBV7-9 and TRBJ2-2; no clear D gene. CDR1 is SEHNR, CDR2 FQNEAQ, per germline (reference sequence). This CDR3 is 15 amino acids long. V dropped 0 bases and J dropped 3 bases, with 8 bases sitting between them. The CDR3: CASSLAVRDTGELFF. CDR3 sequence (DNA): TGTGCCAGCAGCTTAGCGGTCCGGGACACCGGGGAGCTGTTTTTT.

The V and J genes are TRBV25-1 and TRBJ2-7; TRBD1 aligns across 7 bases. This CDR3 spans 15 amino acids. V trimming: 2 bases; J trimming: 3 bases; junction bases outside the gene matches: 7. Germline CDR1 and CDR2: MGHDK and SYGVNS. CDR3 residues: CASSEPGTALYEQYF. DNA of the CDR3: TGTGCCAGCAGTGAACCGGGGACAGCGCTCTACGAGCAGTACTTC.

The chain couples TRBV7-3 to TRBJ2-1, with 8 bases matching TRBD2. CDR1 SGHTA and CDR2 FQGTGA come from the germline V gene. The CDR3 length is 15 residues. Trimming at V came to 2 bases and at J to 7 bases, leaving 7 bases not matched to a gene. CDR3 amino acids: CASSLQSGSRNEQFF. The CDR3 DNA sequence: TGTGCCAGCAGCTTACAAAGCGGGAGTCGGAATGAGCAGTTCTTC.

This clone has a single count. This chain uses TRBV5-6 with TRBJ1-4, with D tentatively TRBD1 (6 bases). The length of the CDR3 is 13 residues. Germline-derived CDR1 and CDR2 are SGHDT and YYEEEE. V was cut by 1 base and J by 8 bases, with 9 bases left in between. The CDR3 DNA reads as TGTGCCAGCAGCTTGTTAAGGGGGGAAAAACTGTTTTTT. Translation gives CASSLLRGEKLFF.

This chain connects TRBV5-6 to TRBJ2-7; perhaps TRBD1 as D (5 bases). V was clipped by 4 bases and J by 3 bases, with 11 bases between them. Germline V lookup: CDR1 SGHDT, CDR2 YYEEEE. The CDR3 contains 13 residues. CDR3 in DNA: TGTGCCAGCAGCCCCACCCAGGGCTACGAGCAGTACTTC. Its translation is CASSPTQGYEQYF.

This chain joins TRBV10-3 and TRBJ1-1, with TRBD1 as a possible D gene (5 bases). V lost 7 bases, J lost 3 bases, and 12 bases lay in between. Germline lookup yields CDR1 ENHRY and CDR2 SYGVKD. The CDR3 totals 13 residues. CDR3: CAITLDRDTEAFF. CDR3 bases: TGTGCCATCACCCTCGACAGAGACACTGAAGCTTTCTTT.

The gene calls are TRBV30 and TRBJ2-2; the D gene is possibly TRBD2 (5 bases). Germline V gene data show CDR1 as GTSNPN and CDR2 as SVGIG (reference sequence). CDR3 length equals 16 residues. V lost 2 bases and J 2 bases, leaving 15 bases between the germline ends. The CDR3 region is CAWSFLGAANTGELFF. CDR3 bases: TGTGCCTGGAGTTTCCTGGGAGCGGCCAACACCGGGGAGCTGTTTTTT.

The J gene is TRBJ2-7, the V gene TRBV27; the D is unclear. Germline CDR1 and CDR2: MNHEY and SMNVEV (reference sequence). The CDR3 runs 19 residues. Trimming removed 3 bases from V and 0 bases from J, with 24 bases in between. CDR3 sequence (DNA): TGTGCCAGCAGTTTCCAACCCATTGCGGCCTTATCAAGCTCCTACGAGCAGTACTTC. Protein sequence: CASSFQPIAALSSSYEQYF.

The chain couples TRBV7-9 to TRBJ2-5; TRBD1 aligns across 10 bases. Germline assignment: CDR1 SEHNR and CDR2 FQNEAQ (reference sequence). Unmatched junction bases numbered 0, after V lost 1 base and J lost 4 bases. This CDR3 region has 14 residues. This chain's CDR3 is CASSLGTGGETQYF. The CDR3 DNA sequence: TGTGCCAGCAGCTTAGGGACAGGGGGAGAGACCCAGTACTTC.

The chain has TRBV7-9 and TRBJ1-5; possibly TRBD1 for D (5 bases). Per germline, CDR1 SEHNR and CDR2 FQNEAQ (reference sequence). V was trimmed by 9 bases and J by 5 bases, leaving 14 bases between them. The CDR3 is made up of 13 amino acids. The CDR3 coding sequence is TGTGCCAGTGCGGGGGGGGACTATCAGCCCCAGCATTTT. This translates into CASAGGDYQPQHF.